This TCR beta chain was sequenced during a study of control samples from healthy donors and cancer patients. The CDR3 has 13 amino acids. Trimming left V 6 bases short and J 2 bases short, with 10 bases between. Looked up from germline, CDR1 is MNHEY and CDR2 is SVGAGI. The data were produced by immunoSEQ multiplex PCR, yet TCRdb's version contains in-frame clones alone and is incomplete. Here the sample spans 25,000 to 35,000 clones, 90% to 95% being singletons. Material for sequencing was PBMCs. V usage is TRBV6-5 and J usage is TRBJ1-2; a weak D match, TRBD1 (6 bases). This receptor was identified in a man aged 50-59 years with lung cancer. This CDR3 reads CASSLQGNYGYTF. DNA of the CDR3: TGTGCCAGCAGCCTACAGGGCAACTATGGCTACACCTTC.